Following are 8 T cell receptor beta chains from one sample sequenced in a study of blood T cell repertoires in COVID-19. The method was immunoSEQ multiplex PCR; TCRdb's version includes in-frame clones alone and lacks a portion of them. The table records 68,000 or so clones, around 91% of them present only once. The sample taken for sequencing was peripheral blood. The receptors here all came from a man in his forties or fifties with COVID-19, enrolled during active disease.

The gene calls are TRBV29-1 and TRBJ1-2; TRBD1 aligns across 7 bases. The V gene end was trimmed by 8 bases and the J gene end by 3 bases; junction bases not matched to a gene: 6. Per germline, CDR1 SQVTM and CDR2 ANQGSEA. The CDR3 totals 12 residues. The CDR3 reads CSSRGTDYGYTF. The CDR3, as DNA: TGCAGCTCTCGAGGGACAGACTATGGCTACACCTTC.

V and J are TRBV4-1 and TRBJ2-5, with TRBD2 matching over 13 bases. Germline V gene sequence: CDR1 MGHRA, CDR2 YSYEKL. The V and J ends lost 4 bases and 5 bases, in that order; junction bases with no gene match: 7. The CDR3 is made up of 16 amino acids. This CDR3 reads CASSPGLAGEVETQYF. The CDR3 DNA reads TGCGCCAGCAGCCCCGGACTAGCGGGAGAGGTGGAGACCCAGTACTTC.

The chain links TRBV7-2 to TRBJ2-5; 14 nucleotides agree with TRBD2. Trimming removed 4 bases from V and 3 bases from J; junction bases left unmatched: 4. Per germline, CDR1 SGHTA and CDR2 FQGNSA. The CDR3 runs to 16 residues. Written as DNA, the CDR3 is TGTGCCAGCAGCTCAAGGACTAGCGGGGGGAAAGAGACCCAGTACTTC. It yields the protein CASSSRTSGGKETQYF.

This chain connects TRBV6-5 to TRBJ1-1, with D possibly matching TRBD1 (6 bases). V gave up 5 bases and J gave up 0 bases, with 10 bases separating them. Germline V gives CDR1 MNHEY, CDR2 SVGAGI. The CDR3 is made up of 14 amino acids. The CDR3 sequence: CASSMTGLNTEAFF. The CDR3 coding sequence is TGTGCCAGCAGTATGACAGGCCTGAACACTGAAGCTTTCTTT.

The chain recombines TRBV19 with TRBJ2-1, with D possibly matching TRBD2 (6 bases). This CDR3 region has 15 residues. Germline V gives CDR1 LNHDA, CDR2 SQIVND (reference sequence). Trimming pared 6 bases from V and 4 bases from J, leaving 16 bases between. As DNA, the CDR3 is TGTGCCAGTAGCCATCGAGGTGGGGGGTACAATGAGCAGTTCTTC. Amino acid sequence: CASSHRGGGYNEQFF.

This chain connects TRBV6-2 or TRBV6-3 to TRBJ2-1; 7 bases align to TRBD2. Germline V lookup: CDR1 MNHEY, CDR2 SVGEGT. The V segment lost 1 base and the J segment 9 bases; nucleotides outside the gene matches: 15. The CDR3 runs to 17 residues. This CDR3 reads CASSYFAGTTIYREQFF. The DNA for the CDR3 is TGTGCCAGCAGTTACTTTGCCGGGACTACCATATACCGTGAGCAGTTCTTC.

This chain joins TRBV5-4 and TRBJ1-1; 7 bases map to TRBD1. Per the germline V gene, CDR1 is SGHNT and CDR2 is YYREEE (reference sequence). This CDR3 has 14 residues. The V segment lost 4 bases and the J segment 10 bases; nucleotides outside the gene matches: 13. The DNA for the CDR3 is TGTGCCAGCAGCCCCATCGCTGGGACAGTAGGAGCTTTCTTT. Amino acids: CASSPIAGTVGAFF.

The chain couples TRBV7-2 to TRBJ2-1; TRBD2 matches 7 bases. This CDR3 spans 16 amino acids. From germline, CDR1 is SGHTA and CDR2 FQGNSA. Trimming took 4 bases from V and 1 from J; bases not matched to a gene: 7. CDR3 residues: CASSSVAGQSYNEQFF. In DNA form, the CDR3 reads TGTGCCAGCAGCTCGGTAGCGGGCCAATCCTACAATGAGCAGTTCTTC.